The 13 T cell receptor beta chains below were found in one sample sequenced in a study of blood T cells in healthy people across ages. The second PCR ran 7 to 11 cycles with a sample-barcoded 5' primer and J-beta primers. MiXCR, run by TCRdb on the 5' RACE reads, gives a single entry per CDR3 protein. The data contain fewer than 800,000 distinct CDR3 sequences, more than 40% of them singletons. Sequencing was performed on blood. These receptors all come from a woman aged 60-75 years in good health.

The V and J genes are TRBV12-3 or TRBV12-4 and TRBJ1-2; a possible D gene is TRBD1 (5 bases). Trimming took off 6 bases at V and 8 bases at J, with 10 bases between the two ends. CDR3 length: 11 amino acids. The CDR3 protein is CASRMTEGYTF. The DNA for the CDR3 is TGTGCCAGCAGAATGACAGAGGGCTACACCTTC.

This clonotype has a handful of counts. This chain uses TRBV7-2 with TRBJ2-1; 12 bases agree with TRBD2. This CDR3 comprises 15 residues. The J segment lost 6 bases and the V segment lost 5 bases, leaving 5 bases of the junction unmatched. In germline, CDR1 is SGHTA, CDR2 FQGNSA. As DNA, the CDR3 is TGTGCCAGCAGCCGACCGGGACTAGCGGGCAATGAGCAGTTCTTC. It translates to CASSRPGLAGNEQFF.

CDR3 nucleotides: TGTGCCACCAGCACAGGGACTCAACTAACCCCAGATACGCAGTATTTT. It encodes CATSTGTQLTPDTQYF. The rearrangement links TRBV15 to TRBJ2-3; D perhaps matches TRBD2 (6 bases). V was trimmed by 4 bases and J by 4 bases, leaving 18 bases between them. This CDR3 is built from 16 residues. CDR1 LNHNV and CDR2 YYDKDF come from the germline V gene (reference sequence).

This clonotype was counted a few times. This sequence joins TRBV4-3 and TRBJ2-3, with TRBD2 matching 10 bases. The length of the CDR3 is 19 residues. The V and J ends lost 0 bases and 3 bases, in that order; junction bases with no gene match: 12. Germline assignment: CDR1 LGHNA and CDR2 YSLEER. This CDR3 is CASSQDLRLGTSVTDTQYF. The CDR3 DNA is TGCGCCAGCAGCCAAGATTTGAGGCTTGGGACTAGCGTTACAGATACGCAGTATTTT.

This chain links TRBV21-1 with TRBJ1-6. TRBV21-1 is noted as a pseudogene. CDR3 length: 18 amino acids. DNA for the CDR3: TGTGCCAGCAGCAAAGCGCTCGAGGATTACTCCTATAATTCACCCCTCCACTTT. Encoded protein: CASSKALEDYSYNSPLHF.

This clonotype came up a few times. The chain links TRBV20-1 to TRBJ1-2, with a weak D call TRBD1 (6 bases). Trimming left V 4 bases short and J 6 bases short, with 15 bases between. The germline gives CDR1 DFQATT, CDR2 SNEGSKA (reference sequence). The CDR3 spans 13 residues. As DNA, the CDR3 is TGCAGTGCTAAGGAGGGGGTGGGAGATGGCTACACCTTC. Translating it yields CSAKEGVGDGYTF.

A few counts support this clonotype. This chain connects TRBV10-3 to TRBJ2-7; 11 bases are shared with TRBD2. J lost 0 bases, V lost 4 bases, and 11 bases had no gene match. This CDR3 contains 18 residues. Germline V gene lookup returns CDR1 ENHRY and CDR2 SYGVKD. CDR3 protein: CAISARSSGRLSSYEQYF. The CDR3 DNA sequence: TGTGCCATCAGTGCCCGTTCTAGCGGGAGGTTGAGCTCCTACGAGCAGTACTTC.

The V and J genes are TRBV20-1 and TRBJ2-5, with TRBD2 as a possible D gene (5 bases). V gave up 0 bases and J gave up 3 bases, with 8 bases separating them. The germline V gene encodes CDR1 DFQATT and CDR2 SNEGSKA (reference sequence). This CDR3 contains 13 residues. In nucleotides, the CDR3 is TGCAGTGCTAGAGATCCGGGAAAAGAGACCCAGTACTTC. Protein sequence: CSARDPGKETQYF.

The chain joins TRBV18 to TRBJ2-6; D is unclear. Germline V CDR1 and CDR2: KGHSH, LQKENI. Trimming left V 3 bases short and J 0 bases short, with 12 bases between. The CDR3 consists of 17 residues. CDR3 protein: CASSPVSTRSGANVLTF. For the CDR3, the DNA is TGTGCCAGCTCACCTGTAAGCACACGCTCTGGGGCCAACGTCCTGACTTTC. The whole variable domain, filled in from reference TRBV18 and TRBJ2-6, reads NAGVMQNPRHLVRRRGQEARLRCSPMKGHSHVYWYRQLPEEGLKFMVYLQKENIIDESGMPKERFSAEFPKEGPSILRIQQVVRGDSAAYFCASSPVSTRSGANVLTFGAGSRLTVL.

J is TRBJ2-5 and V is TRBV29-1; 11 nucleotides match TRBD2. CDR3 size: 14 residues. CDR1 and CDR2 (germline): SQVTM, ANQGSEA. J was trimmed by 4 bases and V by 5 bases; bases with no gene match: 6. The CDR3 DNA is TGCAGCGTTCCACTAGCGGGGGTAACAGAGACCCAGTACTTC. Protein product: CSVPLAGVTETQYF.

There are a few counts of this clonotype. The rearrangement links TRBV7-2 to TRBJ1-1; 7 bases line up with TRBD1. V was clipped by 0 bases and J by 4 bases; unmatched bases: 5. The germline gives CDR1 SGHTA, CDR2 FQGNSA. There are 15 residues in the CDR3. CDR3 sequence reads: CASSLASAGGTEAFF. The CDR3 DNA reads TGTGCCAGCAGCTTAGCGTCGGCAGGGGGCACTGAAGCTTTCTTT.

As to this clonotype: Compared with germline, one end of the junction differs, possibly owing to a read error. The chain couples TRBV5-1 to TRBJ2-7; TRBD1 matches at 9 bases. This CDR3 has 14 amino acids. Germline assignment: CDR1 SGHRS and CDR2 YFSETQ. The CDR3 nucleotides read TGCACCAGCAGCATGGGACAGGGTGTATACGAGCAGTACTTC. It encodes CTSSMGQGVYEQYF. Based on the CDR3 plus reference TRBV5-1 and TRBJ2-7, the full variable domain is KAGVTQTPRYLIKTRGQQVTLSCSPISGHRSVSWYQQTPGQGLQFLFEYFSETQRNKGNFPGRFSGRQFSNSRSEMNVSTLELGDSALYLCTSSMGQGVYEQYFGPGTRLTVT.

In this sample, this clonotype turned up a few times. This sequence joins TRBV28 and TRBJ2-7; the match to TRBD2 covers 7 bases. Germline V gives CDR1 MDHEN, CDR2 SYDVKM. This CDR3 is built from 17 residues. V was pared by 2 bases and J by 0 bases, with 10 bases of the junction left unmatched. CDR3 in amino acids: CASSLVWAGVSSYEQYF. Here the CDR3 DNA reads TGTGCCAGCAGTTTAGTTTGGGCGGGGGTGAGCTCCTACGAGCAGTACTTC.